The rows below give T cell receptor beta chains drawn from one sample of a study of T cells in Graves' hyperthyroidism and ophthalmopathy. TCRdb processed the multiplex PCR reads anew with MiXCR; each CDR3 protein has one entry. This repertoire shows more than 300,000 distinct CDR3 sequences, roughly 13% found once; its top ten account for 20% to 25%. Sequencing was performed on blood. The receptors originated from a woman in her thirties with Graves' hyperthyroidism. CDR3s leave out the opening cysteine and the closing phenylalanine or tryptophan. Each record gives: clone size, CDR3 length, V gene, J gene, CDR3 protein. Rows may omit the clone size; those that give it use once, few, many or a size class.

>many|11|TRBV28|TRBJ1-5
ASIRGQSGPQH
>few|12|TRBV9|TRBJ2-2
ASSVRQGSGELF
>many|12|TRBV20-1|TRBJ2-7
SASRSGSNHEQY
>many|15|TRBV6-2/TRBV6-3|TRBJ2-2
ASSSPPGLFNTGELF
>NA|16|TRBV2|TRBJ2-1
ASRADGGRLSSYNEQF
>many|12|TRBV6-1|TRBJ1-2
ASRIRGRGGGYT
>many|9|TRBV7-9|TRBJ1-1
ASSLSVEAF
>few|16|TRBV14|TRBJ1-2
ASSPHFGQDPTNYGYT
>many|10|TRBV6-1|TRBJ2-1
ASSPSNNEQF
>few|16|TRBV5-1|TRBJ2-1
ASSPGTSGRASYNEQF
>many|14|TRBV11-1|TRBJ2-1
ASSLIGGVSYNEQF
>few|13|TRBV20-1|TRBJ2-3
SARDPGMSKDTQY
>many|11|TRBV20-1|TRBJ2-5
SAPVQAGETQY
>many|14|TRBV7-6|TRBJ2-7
ASSAHHRGVSYEQY
>NA|14|TRBV5-6|TRBJ2-7
ASSLDSGTGYYEQY
>many|12|TRBV2|TRBJ1-1
ASGRDTLNTEAF
>NA|9|TRBV5-4|TRBJ2-3
ATGLTDTQY
>many|13|TRBV7-4|TRBJ2-5
ASSHREGCQETQY
>NA|14|TRBV3-1|TRBJ2-1
ASSQRRGSTYNEQF
>many|11|TRBV7-3|TRBJ2-3
ASSFSSVDTQY
>few|13|TRBV5-6|TRBJ2-4
ASSLAGLAKNIQY
>many|10|TRBV30|TRBJ1-1
AWSVPGPEAF
>many|13|TRBV7-9|TRBJ2-5
ASIGWEEAQETQY
>many|16|TRBV2|TRBJ2-1
ASSEARDSFFSYNEQF
>NA|11|TRBV6-1|TRBJ1-2
ASSRDSQDGYT
>NA|11|TRBV29-1|TRBJ1-3
SAGAGAGNTIY
>few|13|TRBV27|TRBJ2-5
ASTPPTSGEETQY
>few|12|TRBV12-3/TRBV12-4|TRBJ2-6
ASSLNFGANVLT
>few|12|TRBV5-6|TRBJ1-2
ASSSLGRTGGYT
>many|13|TRBV3-1|TRBJ2-1
ASSHLAGPYNEQF
>many|15|TRBV7-2|TRBJ2-3
ASSLAVLVAGTDTQY
>many|14|TRBV6-1|TRBJ2-3
ASSVLRGAPPDTQY
>NA|12|TRBV7-2|TRBJ1-1
ASSLQAASTEAF
>NA|12|TRBV6-2/TRBV6-3|TRBJ1-2
ASSYKRGGDGYT
>many|13|TRBV28|TRBJ2-2
ASRTSSFNTGELF
>many|13|TRBV28|TRBJ2-6
ASRRGYSGANVLT
>NA|13|TRBV18|TRBJ1-5
ASSLETGSNQPQH
>many|13|TRBV28|TRBJ1-2
ASSLLGELNYGYT
>NA|13|TRBV10-3|TRBJ2-3
AISESKGDSDTQY
>medium-sized|11|TRBV2|TRBJ2-2
ASSEDRTGELF
>many|13|TRBV20-1|TRBJ2-2
SARDRLAGTGELF
>few|9|TRBV20-1|TRBJ2-1
SARAHNEQF
>many|13|TRBV7-2|TRBJ1-4
ASRFRQSTNEKLF
>NA|13|TRBV14|TRBJ1-1
ASSPRGQGGTEAF
>many|11|TRBV30|TRBJ2-2
ARRLAGTGELF
>NA|11|TRBV28|TRBJ1-1
ASSLAGEGEAF
>many|12|TRBV11-1|TRBJ2-5
ASSFGGNQETQY
>NA|11|TRBV24-1|TRBJ2-5
ATRTGELETQY
>many|13|TRBV2|TRBJ2-3
ASRVQLQGPDTQY
>NA|15|TRBV30|TRBJ2-7
AWSGETTGTGIFGQY
>few|9|TRBV7-2|TRBJ2-7
ASYGGGEQY
>few|15|TRBV3-1|TRBJ2-5
ASSQVGGGARRETQY
>few|12|TRBV30|TRBJ2-2
AWQLRGYTGELF
>many|16|TRBV7-2|TRBJ2-7
ASSSPTSGTQSAYEQY
>many|13|TRBV12-3/TRBV12-4|TRBJ1-5
ASSSRDRGNQPQH
>NA|13|TRBV9|TRBJ2-7
ASSVAPGLGYEQY
>many|14|TRBV28|TRBJ2-3
ATKLRGSSGTDTQY
>NA|11|TRBV11-1|TRBJ2-1
ASRPGTVNEQF
>few|17|TRBV15|TRBJ1-2
ATSSSQTGGPVWVGGYT
>many|11|TRBV6-1|TRBJ1-4
ASSYGANEKLF